Listed below are T cell receptor beta chains from one sample, sequenced in a study of shared clonotypes between healthy human individuals. Sequenced by immunoSEQ multiplex PCR; TCRdb stores in-frame clones only, minus some. The table has fewer than 1 million clones, just over 95% seen once. Sequencing was performed on naive CD8+ T cells sorted from blood. All receptors derive from a young man in good health. CDR3s include the opening cysteine and the closing phenylalanine or tryptophan. Fields, in order: V gene, clone size, D gene, J gene, CDR3 protein, CDR3 DNA. D genes are given only for firm matches. Size is stated for part of the rows, as once, few or many counts, or as a class when the clone is expanded.

TRBV5-1,.,.,TRBJ2-1,CASSLEGVSYNEQFF,TGCGCCAGCAGCTTGGAAGGGGTATCCTACAATGAGCAGTTCTTC
TRBV6-4,.,.,TRBJ2-1,CASSAVYGDEQFF,TGTGCCAGCAGTGCGGTTTACGGCGATGAGCAGTTCTTC
TRBV4-1,.,.,TRBJ2-7,CASSQDRNGAGEQYF,TGCGCCAGCAGCCAAGATAGGAACGGAGCGGGCGAGCAGTACTTC
TRBV27,few,.,TRBJ2-7,CASSRGMAEQYF,TGTGCCAGCAGCCGGGGGATGGCAGAGCAGTACTTC
TRBV12-5,.,.,TRBJ2-1,CASGSPWGTDYNEQFF,TGTGCTAGTGGTTCCCCCTGGGGGACGGACTACAATGAGCAGTTCTTC
TRBV10-1,.,TRBD2,TRBJ2-1,CASTESSGSEQFF,TGCGCCAGCACCGAATCTAGCGGGAGTGAGCAGTTCTTC
TRBV7-9,once,TRBD2,TRBJ2-4,CASSPPEGLVSIQYF,TGTGCCAGCAGCCCCCCGGAGGGACTAGTCTCAATTCAGTACTTC
TRBV9,once,.,TRBJ2-3,CASSGRRVPDTQYF,TGTGCCAGCAGCGGTCGACGGGTACCGGATACGCAGTATTTT
TRBV30,once,TRBD2,TRBJ2-1,CAWSVLAGHNEQFF,TGTGCCTGGAGTGTCCTAGCGGGTCACAATGAGCAGTTCTTC
TRBV7-6,.,TRBD1,TRBJ1-1,CASSLGQGRAFF,TGTGCCAGCAGCTTAGGACAGGGGAGGGCTTTCTTT
TRBV14,.,.,TRBJ2-7,CASSHPLSGDYEQYF,TGTGCCAGCAGCCACCCACTGTCGGGAGACTACGAGCAGTACTTC
TRBV7-9,once,.,TRBJ2-7,CASSSTSSAHEQYF,TGTGCCAGCAGCTCGACATCCTCTGCGCACGAGCAGTACTTC
TRBV9,.,.,TRBJ1-5,CASSVAGAHNQPQHF,TGTGCCAGCAGCGTAGCAGGGGCCCACAATCAGCCCCAGCATTTT
TRBV10-3,.,.,TRBJ1-5,CAISGLKGGQPQHF,TGTGCCATCAGTGGTTTAAAGGGGGGACAGCCCCAGCATTTT
TRBV7-9,.,.,TRBJ2-5,CASSRAPGWGQETQYF,TGTGCCAGCAGCAGGGCTCCTGGTTGGGGGCAAGAGACCCAGTACTTC
TRBV19,.,TRBD1,TRBJ2-7,CASSMGTGSYEQYF,TGTGCCAGTAGTATGGGGACAGGGTCCTACGAGCAGTACTTC
TRBV6-5,.,TRBD2,TRBJ2-1,CASSLTSGINNEQFF,TGTGCCAGCAGTTTGACTAGCGGGATAAACAATGAGCAGTTCTTC
TRBV19,.,TRBD1,TRBJ2-7,CASSSAGGYEQYF,TGTGCCAGTAGTAGCGCAGGGGGCTACGAGCAGTACTTC
TRBV5-4,.,TRBD2,TRBJ2-1,CASSSRGLAVHNEQFF,TGTGCCAGCAGCTCAAGGGGACTAGCGGTTCACAATGAGCAGTTCTTC
TRBV25-1,.,.,TRBJ2-5,CASSEQGTSQETQYF,TGTGCCAGCAGTGAACAAGGGACATCACAAGAGACCCAGTACTTC
TRBV25-1,once,TRBD1,TRBJ1-5,CASQGGGSQPQHF,TGTGCCAGCCAGGGAGGGGGCAGTCAGCCCCAGCATTTT
TRBV4-1,.,.,TRBJ1-1,CASSQDPGGITEAFF,TGCGCCAGCAGCCAAGACCCGGGGGGCATCACTGAAGCTTTCTTT
TRBV5-6,.,.,TRBJ1-2,CASSFIRQNYGYTF,TGTGCCAGCAGCTTTATTCGGCAGAACTATGGCTACACCTTC
TRBV27,.,TRBD1,TRBJ2-1,CASSYGQDYNEQFF,TGTGCCAGCAGTTATGGACAGGACTACAATGAGCAGTTCTTC
TRBV5-6,.,.,TRBJ1-2,CASSLELGAPANYGYTF,TGTGCCAGCAGCTTGGAGTTAGGGGCTCCAGCTAACTATGGCTACACCTTC
TRBV2,.,.,TRBJ2-7,CAIKTEGYEQYF,TGTGCCATCAAAACAGAAGGCTACGAGCAGTACTTC
TRBV7-9,.,.,TRBJ1-1,CASSVTQTMNTEAFF,TGTGCCAGCAGCGTTACACAGACGATGAACACTGAAGCTTTCTTT
TRBV5-4,.,TRBD1,TRBJ1-2,CASSLRDRLFYGYTF,TGTGCCAGCAGCTTGAGGGACAGGCTATTCTATGGCTACACCTTC
TRBV6-5,.,.,TRBJ2-2,CASSFPGTGELFF,TGTGCCAGCAGTTTCCCGGGTACCGGGGAGCTGTTTTTT
TRBV5-1,.,.,TRBJ1-1,CASSLGQGLNTEAFF,TGCGCCAGCAGCTTGGGGCAGGGCCTGAACACTGAAGCTTTCTTT
TRBV6-5,.,TRBD2,TRBJ2-7,CATGAGIFYEQYF,TGTGCCACGGGAGCGGGAATTTTCTACGAGCAGTACTTC
TRBV18,.,.,TRBJ2-6,CASSPPKAGANVLTF,TGTGCCAGCTCACCACCGAAGGCTGGGGCCAACGTCCTGACTTTC
TRBV2,once,.,TRBJ2-7,CASSVARGSLSYEQYF,TGTGCCAGCAGTGTAGCCCGGGGGTCCCTATCCTACGAGCAGTACTTC
TRBV7-9,.,TRBD2,TRBJ2-1,CASSSSSGSVYNEQFF,TGTGCCAGCAGCTCCTCTAGCGGGAGTGTATACAATGAGCAGTTCTTC
TRBV4-1,.,TRBD2,TRBJ2-1,CASSQEPGLAIHEQFF,TGCGCCAGCAGCCAAGAGCCGGGACTAGCCATCCATGAGCAGTTCTTC